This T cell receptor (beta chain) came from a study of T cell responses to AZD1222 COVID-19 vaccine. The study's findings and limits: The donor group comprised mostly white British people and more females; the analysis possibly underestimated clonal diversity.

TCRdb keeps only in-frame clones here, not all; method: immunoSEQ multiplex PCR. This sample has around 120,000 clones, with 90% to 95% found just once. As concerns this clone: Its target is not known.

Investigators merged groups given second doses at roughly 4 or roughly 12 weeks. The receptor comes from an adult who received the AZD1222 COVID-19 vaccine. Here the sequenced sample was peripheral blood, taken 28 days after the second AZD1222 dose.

CDR3 residues: CASSLERRPGYEQYF. The DNA of the CDR3 is TGCGCCAGCAGCTTGGAACGGCGACCCGGGTACGAGCAGTACTTC. The chain couples TRBV5-1 to TRBJ2-7, with D uncertain. Trimming stripped 0 bases from V and 4 bases from J, with 14 bases between. CDR3 length: 15 amino acids. The germline gives CDR1 SGHRS, CDR2 YFSETQ.